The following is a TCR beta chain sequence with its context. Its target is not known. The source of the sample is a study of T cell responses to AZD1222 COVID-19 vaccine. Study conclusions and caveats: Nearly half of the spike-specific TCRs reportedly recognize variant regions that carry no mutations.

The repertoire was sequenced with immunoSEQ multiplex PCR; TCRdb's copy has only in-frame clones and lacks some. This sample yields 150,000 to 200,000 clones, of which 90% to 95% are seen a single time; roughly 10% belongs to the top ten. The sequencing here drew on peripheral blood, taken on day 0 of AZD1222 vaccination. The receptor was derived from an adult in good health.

The CDR3 reads CASSASSRTGQGKVTF. The CDR3 DNA follows: TGTGCCAGCAGTGCCTCGTCTCGGACTGGACAGGGAAAAGTCACCTTC. This chain uses TRBV6-1 with TRBJ1-2, with 8 nucleotides matching TRBD1. Germline values: CDR1 MNHNS, CDR2 SASEGT. Germline trimming cut 4 bases from V and 13 bases from J; bases unmatched to any gene: 20. The CDR3 consists of 16 residues.